This T cell receptor (beta chain) appears in the sequencing data of a study of CD8 T cells in ankylosing spondylitis. CDR1 and CDR2 from the germline V gene are SSHAT and FNYEAQ (reference sequence). The V end was cut by 0 bases, the J end by 4 bases, with 9 bases between. This CDR3 has 15 residues. TCRdb re-called the 5' RACE reads with MiXCR, one entry per CDR3 protein. Of about 310,000 distinct CDR3 sequences listed, around 20% were seen once; the top ten hold under 4%. The source material was blood, either unsorted or a sorted T cell fraction (not recorded which). This clonotype was sampled from a female donor with ankylosing spondylitis or in good health (not recorded which). The chain links TRBV7-7 to TRBJ2-2; D gene uncertain. The CDR3 bases are TGTGCCAGCAGCTTAGCGGGAACGGGCACCGGGGAGCTGTTTTTT. Translating gives CASSLAGTGTGELFF.